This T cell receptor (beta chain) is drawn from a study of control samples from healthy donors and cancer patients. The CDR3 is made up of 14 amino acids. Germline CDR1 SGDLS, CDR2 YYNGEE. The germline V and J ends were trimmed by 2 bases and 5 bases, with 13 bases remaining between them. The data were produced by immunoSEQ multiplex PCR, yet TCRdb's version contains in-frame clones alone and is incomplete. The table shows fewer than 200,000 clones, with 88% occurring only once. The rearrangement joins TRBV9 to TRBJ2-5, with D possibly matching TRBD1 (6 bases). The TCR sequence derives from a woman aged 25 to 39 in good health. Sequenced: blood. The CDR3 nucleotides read TGTGCCAGCAGCGTGGACCAGAGGGGGGAGACCCAGTACTTC. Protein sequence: CASSVDQRGETQYF.